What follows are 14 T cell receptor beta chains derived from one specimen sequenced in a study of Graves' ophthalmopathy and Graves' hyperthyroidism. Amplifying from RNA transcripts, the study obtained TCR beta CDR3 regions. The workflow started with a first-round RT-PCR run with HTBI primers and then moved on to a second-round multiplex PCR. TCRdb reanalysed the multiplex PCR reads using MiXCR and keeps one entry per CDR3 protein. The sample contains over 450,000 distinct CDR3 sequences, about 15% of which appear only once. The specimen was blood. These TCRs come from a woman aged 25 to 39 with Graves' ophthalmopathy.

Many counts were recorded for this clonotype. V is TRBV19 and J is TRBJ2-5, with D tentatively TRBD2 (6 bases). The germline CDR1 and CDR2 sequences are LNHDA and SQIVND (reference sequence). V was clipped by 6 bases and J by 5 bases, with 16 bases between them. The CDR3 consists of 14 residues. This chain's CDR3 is CASSAGGEAETQYF. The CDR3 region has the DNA TGTGCCAGTAGCGCCGGAGGGGAGGCGGAGACCCAGTACTTC.

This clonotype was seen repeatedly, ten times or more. The CDR3 spells CSARVLSDGYF. The CDR3 DNA reads TGCAGTGCTAGAGTCCTGAGCGATGGGTACTTC. The V and J genes are TRBV20-1 and TRBJ2-7; D gene ambiguous. Deletions cut 1 base from V and 12 bases from J, with 13 bases between. This CDR3 contains 11 residues. Germline V gene sequence: CDR1 DFQATT, CDR2 SNEGSKA (reference sequence).

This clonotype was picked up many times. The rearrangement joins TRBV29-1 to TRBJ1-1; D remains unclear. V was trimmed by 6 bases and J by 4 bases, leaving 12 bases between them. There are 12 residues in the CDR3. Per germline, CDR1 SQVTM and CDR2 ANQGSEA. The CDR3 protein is CSVERSGTEAFF. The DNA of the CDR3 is TGCAGCGTAGAAAGGAGTGGCACTGAAGCTTTCTTT.

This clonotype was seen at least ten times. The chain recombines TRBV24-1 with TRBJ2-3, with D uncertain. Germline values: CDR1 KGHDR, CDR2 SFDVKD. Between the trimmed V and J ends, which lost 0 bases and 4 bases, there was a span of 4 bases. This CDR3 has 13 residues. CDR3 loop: CATSDLDPDTQYF. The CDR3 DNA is TGTGCCACCAGTGATTTGGACCCAGATACGCAGTATTTT.

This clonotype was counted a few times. The CDR3: CSAGGLAGALYEQYF. In DNA form, the CDR3 reads TGCAGTGCTGGGGGCCTAGCGGGAGCTCTATACGAGCAGTACTTC. The chain joins TRBV20-1 to TRBJ2-7, with 10 bases fitting TRBD2. The CDR3 is 15 residues long. V was pared by 5 bases and J by 4 bases, with 11 bases of the junction left unmatched. The germline V gene encodes CDR1 DFQATT and CDR2 SNEGSKA (reference sequence).

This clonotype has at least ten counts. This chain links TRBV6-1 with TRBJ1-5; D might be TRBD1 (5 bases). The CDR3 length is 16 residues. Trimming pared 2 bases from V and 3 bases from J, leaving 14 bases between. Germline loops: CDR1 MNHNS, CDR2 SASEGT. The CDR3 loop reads CASSERPGKANQPQHF. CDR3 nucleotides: TGTGCCAGCAGTGAACGCCCAGGGAAGGCCAATCAGCCCCAGCATTTT.

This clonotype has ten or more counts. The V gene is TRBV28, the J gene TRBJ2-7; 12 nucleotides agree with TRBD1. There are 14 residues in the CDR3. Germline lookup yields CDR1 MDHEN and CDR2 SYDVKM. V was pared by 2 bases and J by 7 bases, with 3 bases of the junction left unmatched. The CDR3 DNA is TGTGCCAGCAGTTTAGGGACAGGGGGCGGAGAGCAGTACTTC. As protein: CASSLGTGGGEQYF.

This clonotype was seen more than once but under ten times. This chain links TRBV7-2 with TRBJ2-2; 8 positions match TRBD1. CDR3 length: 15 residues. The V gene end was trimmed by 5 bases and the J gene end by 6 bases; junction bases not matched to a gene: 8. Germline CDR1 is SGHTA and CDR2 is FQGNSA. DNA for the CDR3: TGTGCCAGCAGCCCCCCAGGGGGCGCCGCCGGGGAGCTGTTTTTT. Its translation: CASSPPGGAAGELFF.

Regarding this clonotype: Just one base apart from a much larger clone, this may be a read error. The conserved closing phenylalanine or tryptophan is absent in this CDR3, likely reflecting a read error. The CDR3 spells CASSPDGFYGYTL. The CDR3 nucleotides are TGTGCCAGCAGCCCCGACGGGTTCTATGGCTACACCCTC. This chain joins TRBV6-2 or TRBV6-3 and TRBJ1-2; D is unresolved. Looked up from germline, CDR1 is MNHEY and CDR2 is SVGEGT. Between the trimmed V and J ends, which lost 6 bases and 4 bases, there was a span of 12 bases. This CDR3 has 13 amino acids.

This CDR3 reads CASSPRGVGQGDEQYF. The CDR3 DNA reads as TGTGCCAGCAGCCCTAGAGGTGTGGGACAGGGAGACGAGCAGTACTTC. V and J are TRBV11-2 and TRBJ2-7; 9 bases agree with TRBD1. This CDR3 has 16 residues. Trimming removed 5 bases from V and 5 bases from J; junction bases left unmatched: 13. The germline V gene encodes CDR1 SGHAT and CDR2 FQNNGV.

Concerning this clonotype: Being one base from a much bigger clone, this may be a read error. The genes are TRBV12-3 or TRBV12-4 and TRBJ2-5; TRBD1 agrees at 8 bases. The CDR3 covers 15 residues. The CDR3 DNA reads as TGTGCCAGCAGTTCCACGGGACAGGCCGGGGAGATCCAGTACTTC. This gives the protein CASSSTGQAGEIQYF.

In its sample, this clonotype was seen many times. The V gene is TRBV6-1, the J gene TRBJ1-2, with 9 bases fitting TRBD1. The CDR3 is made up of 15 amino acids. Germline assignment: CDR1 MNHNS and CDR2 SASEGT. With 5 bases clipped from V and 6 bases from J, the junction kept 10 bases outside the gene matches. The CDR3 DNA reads TGTGCCAGCAGTCCTCTACGACAGGGGGTCGATGGCTACACCTTC. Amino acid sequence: CASSPLRQGVDGYTF.

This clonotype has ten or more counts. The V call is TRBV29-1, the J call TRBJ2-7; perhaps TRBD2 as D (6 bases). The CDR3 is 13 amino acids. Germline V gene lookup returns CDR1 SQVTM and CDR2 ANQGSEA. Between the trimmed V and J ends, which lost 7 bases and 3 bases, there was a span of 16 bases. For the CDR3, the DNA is TGCAGCGCTGGCGGCGGGGATCACTACGAGCAGTACTTC. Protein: CSAGGGDHYEQYF.

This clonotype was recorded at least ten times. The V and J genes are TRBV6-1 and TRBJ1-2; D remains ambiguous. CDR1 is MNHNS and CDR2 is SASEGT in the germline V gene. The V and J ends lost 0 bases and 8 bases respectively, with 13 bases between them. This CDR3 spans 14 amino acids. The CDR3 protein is CASSEASQYVGYTF. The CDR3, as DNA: TGTGCCAGCAGTGAAGCTTCGCAGTATGTGGGCTACACCTTC.